The sequence of this T cell receptor beta chain was determined in a study of cytomegalovirus exposure and HLA in healthy donors. This clone showed up just once. Germline CDR1 KGHSH, CDR2 LQKENI. The CDR3 sequence is 15 residues long. Trimming shortened V by 0 bases and J by 0 bases, and 8 bases separated the two germline ends. The PCR employed 60 Vbeta primers together with 13 Jbeta primers. TCRdb's copy holds only in-frame clones and misses some; the assay was immunoSEQ multiplex PCR. The profile shows about 190,000 clones, roughly 90% of them singletons. The sequenced sample consisted of PBMCs. The J gene is TRBJ1-1, the V gene TRBV18; perhaps TRBD1 as D (6 bases). The receptor's source is a boy under 10 years old in good health and CMV-seronegative. CDR3 loop: CASSPPTGVNTEAFF. The CDR3 nucleotides read TGTGCCAGCTCACCACCGACAGGAGTGAACACTGAAGCTTTCTTT. The complete variable domain, with remaining parts taken from reference TRBV18 and TRBJ1-1, reads NAGVMQNPRHLVRRRGQEARLRCSPMKGHSHVYWYRQLPEEGLKFMVYLQKENIIDESGMPKERFSAEFPKEGPSILRIQQVVRGDSAAYFCASSPPTGVNTEAFFGQGTRLTVV.